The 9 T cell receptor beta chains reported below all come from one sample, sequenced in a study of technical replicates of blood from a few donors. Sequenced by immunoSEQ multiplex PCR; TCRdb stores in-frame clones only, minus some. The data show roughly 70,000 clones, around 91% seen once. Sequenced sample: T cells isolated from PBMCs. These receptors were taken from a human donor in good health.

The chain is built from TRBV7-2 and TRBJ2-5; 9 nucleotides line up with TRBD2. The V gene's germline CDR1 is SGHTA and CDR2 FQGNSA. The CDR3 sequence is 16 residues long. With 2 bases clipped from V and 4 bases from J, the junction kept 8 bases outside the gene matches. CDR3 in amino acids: CASSLSGGRVGETQYF. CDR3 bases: TGTGCCAGCAGCTTATCGGGCGGGAGGGTCGGAGAGACCCAGTACTTC.

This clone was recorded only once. CDR3 sequence: CSVASGETQYF. CDR3 nucleotides: TGCAGCGTTGCCAGCGGAGAGACCCAGTACTTC. The rearrangement links TRBV29-1 to TRBJ2-5, with a tentative D call TRBD2 (5 bases). This CDR3 has 11 residues. The germline V gene has CDR1 SQVTM and CDR2 ANQGSEA. Trimming stripped 4 bases from V and 4 bases from J, with 7 bases between.

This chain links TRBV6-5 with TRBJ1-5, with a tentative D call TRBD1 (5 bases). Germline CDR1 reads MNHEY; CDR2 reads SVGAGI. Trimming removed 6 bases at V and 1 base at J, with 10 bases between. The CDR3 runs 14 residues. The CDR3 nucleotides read TGTGCCAGCAGAACGAGACAGAGCAATCAGCCCCAGCATTTT. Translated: CASRTRQSNQPQHF.

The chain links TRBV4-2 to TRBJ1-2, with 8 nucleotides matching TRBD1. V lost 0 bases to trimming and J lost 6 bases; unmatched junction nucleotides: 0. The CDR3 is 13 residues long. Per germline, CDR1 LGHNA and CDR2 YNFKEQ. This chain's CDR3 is CASSQEQGDGYTF. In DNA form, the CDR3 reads TGTGCCAGCAGCCAAGAACAGGGGGATGGCTACACCTTC.

CDR3 bases: TGTGCCAGCAGTTTAGGACTAGCGGGAGAGACCCAGTACTTC. It encodes CASSLGLAGETQYF. The chain recombines TRBV28 with TRBJ2-5, with 11 bases fitting TRBD2. The CDR3 contains 14 residues. J was trimmed by 4 bases and V by 2 bases; bases with no gene match: 0. The V gene's germline CDR1 is MDHEN and CDR2 SYDVKM.

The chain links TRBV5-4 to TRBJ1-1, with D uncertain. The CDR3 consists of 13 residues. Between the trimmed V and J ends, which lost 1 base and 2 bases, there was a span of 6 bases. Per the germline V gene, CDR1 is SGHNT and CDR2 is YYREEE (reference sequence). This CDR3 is CASSLKSNTEAFF. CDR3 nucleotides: TGTGCCAGCAGCTTGAAATCTAACACTGAAGCTTTCTTT.

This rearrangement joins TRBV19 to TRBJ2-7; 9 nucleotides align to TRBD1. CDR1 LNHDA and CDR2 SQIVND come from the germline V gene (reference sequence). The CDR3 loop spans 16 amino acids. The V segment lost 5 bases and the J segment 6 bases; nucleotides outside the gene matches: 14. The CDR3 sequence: CASSPGSTGGPPEQYF. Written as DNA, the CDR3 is TGTGCCAGTAGTCCCGGATCGACAGGGGGTCCCCCCGAGCAGTACTTC.

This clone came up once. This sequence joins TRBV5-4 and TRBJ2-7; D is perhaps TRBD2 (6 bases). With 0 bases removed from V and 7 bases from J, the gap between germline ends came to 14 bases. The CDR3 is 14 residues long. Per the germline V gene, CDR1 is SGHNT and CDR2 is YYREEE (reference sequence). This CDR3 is CASSLVGDSWEQYF. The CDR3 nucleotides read TGTGCCAGCAGCTTGGTGGGGGACTCGTGGGAGCAGTACTTC.

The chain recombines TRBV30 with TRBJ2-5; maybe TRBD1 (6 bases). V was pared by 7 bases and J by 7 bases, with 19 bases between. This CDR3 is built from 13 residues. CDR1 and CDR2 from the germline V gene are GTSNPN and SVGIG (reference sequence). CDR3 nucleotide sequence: TGTGCCTTCCTCGGACAGATTAGTATGACCCAGTACTTC. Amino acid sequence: CAFLGQISMTQYF. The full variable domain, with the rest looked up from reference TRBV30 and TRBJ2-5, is SQTIHQWPATLVQPVGSPLSLECTVEGTSNPNLYWYRQAAGRGLQLLFYSVGIGQISSEVPQNLSASRPQDRQFILSSKKLLLSDSGFYLCAFLGQISMTQYFGPGTRLLVL.